This TCR beta chain was recorded in a study of control samples from healthy donors and cancer patients (dated by TCRdb to 2018 to 2020). Receptors were amplified or captured by the immunoSEQ multiplex PCR assay. The clones in this table, taken by TCRdb from immuneACCESS, are in-frame only. Not every clone is retained; where verified, under half of the shortfall comes from an unresolved V gene, and the cause of the rest is unknown. This sample comprises around 55,000 clones, 89% of them detected only once. The ten largest clones add up to 1.5% to 2% of the sample. V was cut back by 5 bases and J by 2 bases, leaving a gap of 7 bases between them. CDR1 and CDR2 (MNHEY, SVGEGT) derive from the germline V gene. The CDR3 covers 13 residues, taking in both the cysteine and the phenylalanine. Solely the CDR3 DNA is kept, with 39 bases framed from the first base. A word on this clone: Its antigen is currently not known. No base qualities exist here, and no much larger clone lies one base off it.

Here the chain combines TRBV6-2 or TRBV6-3 and TRBJ2-1, with TRBD1 as a weak D call on 5 bases. The sequenced sample was PBMCs. The TCR was taken from a man between 35 and 55 years old with colorectal cancer. The CDR3 protein sequence reads: CASSKQAYNEQFF. The sequenced DNA is TGTGCCAGCAGTAAACAGGCCTACAATGAGCAGTTCTTC.